The clone carrying this T cell receptor beta chain was detected only a few times. Its antigen is as yet unknown. The data were taken from a study of T-cell memory formation after mild COVID-19. General observations from the study: The study detected some responding clones in pre-infection memory, suggesting cross-reactive memory joined.

5'RACE, which relied on constant-segment primers, yielded TCR alpha and TCR beta cDNA libraries carrying sample barcodes and UMIs. TCRdb itself ran the 5' RACE reads through MiXCR, one entry per CDR3 protein. The sample records 150,000 to 200,000 distinct CDR3 sequences, 11% being singletons. CDR1 is SGHRS and CDR2 is YFSETQ in the germline V gene. V lost 0 bases and J lost 1, with 7 bases in between. This CDR3 contains 14 residues. The receptor was isolated from a man between 18 and 29 years old who had mild COVID-19 (a few samples of this study predate the infection). Cell type and time point are not known. Source material: PBMCs or a T cell subset sorted from them (not recorded which). The rearrangement joins TRBV5-1 to TRBJ1-2; D is unclear. Here the CDR3 reads CASSLDPDNYGYTF. The CDR3 nucleotides are TGCGCCAGCAGCTTGGATCCCGATAACTATGGCTACACCTTC.